These T cell receptor beta chains were read from a single sample in a study of blood T cell repertoires in COVID-19. TCRdb keeps only in-frame clones here, not all; method: immunoSEQ multiplex PCR. The repertoire holds around 300,000 clones, just under 90% seen once, with roughly 6.3% in the top ten. The sequencing sample was made of peripheral blood. These receptors originate from a woman aged 45 to 65 with COVID-19, enrolled during active disease. The CDR3 runs from the conserved cysteine through the conserved F or W. The D gene is left open where the match is weak. Size is stated for part of the rows, as once, few or many counts, or as a class when the clone is expanded.

v_call	d_call	j_call	clone_size	cdr3_aa	cdr3_nt
TRBV5-1	TRBD1	TRBJ2-3	-	CASSSNRGGVTDTQYF	TGCGCCAGCAGCTCTAACAGGGGTGGGGTCACAGATACGCAGTATTTT
TRBV5-1	TRBD2	TRBJ2-7	once	CASSTTGTSATYEQYF	TGCGCCAGCAGCACCACCGGGACTAGCGCAACCTACGAGCAGTACTTC
TRBV18	TRBD1	TRBJ2-7	few	CASSPLTTGVSNEQYF	TGTGCCAGCTCACCGCTTACAACAGGGGTCTCGAACGAGCAGTACTTC
TRBV10-1	-	TRBJ2-3	-	CASSVDRDNTDTQYF	TGCGCCAGCAGTGTTGACCGGGACAACACAGATACGCAGTATTTT
TRBV5-6	-	TRBJ2-5	-	CASSLISGVRETQYF	TGTGCCAGCAGCTTGATCTCGGGAGTACGCGAGACCCAGTACTTC
TRBV4-2	-	TRBJ2-7	-	CASSQEVQRGLNGEQYF	TGTGCCAGCAGCCAAGAGGTTCAGAGGGGACTTAACGGCGAGCAGTACTTC
TRBV2	-	TRBJ2-1	few	CASSLSGSYNEQFF	TGTGCCAGCAGCCTTTCGGGGTCGTACAATGAGCAGTTCTTC
TRBV12-3/TRBV12-4	-	TRBJ1-1	-	CASRKANTEAFF	TGTGCCAGCCGAAAAGCGAACACTGAAGCTTTCTTT
TRBV7-8	TRBD2	TRBJ2-5	-	CASSLVGLGTSGALQETQYF	TGTGCCAGCAGCTTAGTGGGGTTGGGGACTAGCGGGGCACTCCAAGAGACCCAGTACTTC
TRBV11-2	-	TRBJ2-3	once	CASSLGVPGTDTQYF	TGTGCCAGCAGCTTAGGGGTCCCAGGGACAGATACGCAGTATTTT
TRBV4-3	-	TRBJ2-3	-	CASSQGSGITDTQYF	TGCGCCAGCAGCCAAGGGTCAGGGATCACAGATACGCAGTATTTT
TRBV18	TRBD1	TRBJ2-7	-	CASSPERTGYEQYF	TGTGCCAGCTCACCCGAAAGGACAGGCTACGAGCAGTACTTC
TRBV2	-	TRBJ2-7	-	CASRSETASYEQYF	TGTGCCAGCAGGTCGGAGACAGCCTCCTACGAGCAGTACTTC
TRBV11-2	TRBD1	TRBJ2-7	-	CASSHGIGTEF	TGTGCCAGCAGTCACGGAATAGGGACAGAGTTT
TRBV5-1	TRBD1	TRBJ1-2	-	CASSFRDRGYGYTF	TGCGCCAGCAGCTTCAGAGACAGGGGGTATGGCTACACCTTC
TRBV14	-	TRBJ2-1	few	CASSRKRAGQYNEQFF	TGTGCCAGCAGCCGAAAAAGAGCGGGACAATACAATGAGCAGTTCTTC
TRBV11-2	TRBD1	TRBJ2-5	once	CASSPTGGRETQYF	TGTGCCAGCAGCCCGACAGGGGGCAGAGAGACCCAGTACTTC
TRBV6-5	-	TRBJ1-2	-	CASSYLGRGAPGYTF	TGTGCCAGCAGTTACTTAGGCCGGGGGGCACCTGGCTACACCTTC
TRBV19	-	TRBJ1-6	-	CASSIRSGINSPLHF	TGTGCCAGTAGTATTAGGTCAGGGATTAATTCACCCCTCCACTTT
TRBV30	TRBD1	TRBJ2-5	-	CAWRRTGGWETQYF	TGTGCCTGGAGGCGGACAGGGGGCTGGGAGACCCAGTACTTC
TRBV13	TRBD1	TRBJ2-2	-	CASSSSRGYGTGELFF	TGTGCCAGCAGTTCTTCCAGGGGGTATGGCACCGGGGAGCTGTTTTTT
TRBV18	TRBD2	TRBJ2-1	few	CASSSDGTSGRGEQFF	TGTGCCAGCTCATCCGACGGGACTAGCGGGAGAGGGGAGCAGTTCTTC
TRBV5-6	-	TRBJ1-3	-	CASSLRGITGNTIYF	TGTGCCAGCAGCTTGCGTGGCATTACGGGAAACACCATATATTTT
TRBV6-5	TRBD1	TRBJ1-2	-	CATRQGNYGYTF	TGTGCCACCCGACAGGGAAACTATGGCTACACCTTC
TRBV2	-	TRBJ1-2	-	CASSVEVSPYGYTF	TGTGCCAGCAGTGTCGAGGTCTCTCCGTATGGCTACACCTTC
TRBV27	TRBD1	TRBJ1-2	-	CASRGGGQGSHGYTF	TGTGCCAGCAGGGGGGGAGGACAGGGAAGCCATGGCTACACCTTC
TRBV19	-	TRBJ2-1	-	CASSPGQPYYNEQFF	TGTGCCAGTAGCCCCGGACAGCCTTACTACAATGAGCAGTTCTTC
TRBV7-2	TRBD2	TRBJ2-7	once	CASSSRTSGVLPYEQYF	TGTGCCAGCAGCTCCCGGACTAGCGGAGTTCTACCCTACGAGCAGTACTTC
TRBV29-1	TRBD1	TRBJ2-5	-	CSGQQGKTQYF	TGCAGCGGCCAACAGGGGAAGACCCAGTACTTC
TRBV20-1	-	TRBJ1-3	-	CSARSRNTIYF	TGCAGTGCTCGTAGCAGAAACACCATATATTTT
TRBV19	-	TRBJ1-6	-	CASSLRTESPLHF	TGTGCCAGTAGTTTACGGACAGAATCACCCCTCCACTTT
TRBV29-1	-	TRBJ2-7	-	CSVFTGAGAGGRLEQYF	TGCAGCGTCTTCACAGGGGCCGGGGCGGGAGGCCGTCTCGAGCAGTACTTC
TRBV3-1/TRBV3-2	TRBD1	TRBJ1-1	-	CASSQDKGAGDPNTEAFF	TGTGCCAGCAGCCAAGATAAGGGGGCAGGCGATCCGAACACTGAAGCTTTCTTT
TRBV19	-	TRBJ1-2	once	CASSIGQGDYGYTF	TGTGCCAGTAGTATCGGGCAGGGCGACTATGGCTACACCTTC
TRBV29-1	-	TRBJ2-3	-	CSTSGQRDTQYF	TGCAGCACCAGCGGTCAGCGAGATACGCAGTATTTT
TRBV29-1	TRBD2	TRBJ2-7	-	CSVGSGISYEQYF	TGCAGCGTTGGGAGCGGGATCTCCTACGAGCAGTACTTC
TRBV14	-	TRBJ1-1	-	CASSQYLVNTEAFF	TGTGCCAGCAGCCAATATTTAGTGAACACTGAAGCTTTCTTT
TRBV30	-	TRBJ1-3	-	CACHRAGNTIYF	TGTGCCTGTCACAGAGCTGGAAACACCATATATTTT
TRBV9	TRBD2	TRBJ2-1	once	CASSVGLAGKGDEQFF	TGTGCCAGCAGCGTCGGACTAGCGGGTAAGGGGGATGAGCAGTTCTTC